This is a list of T cell receptor beta chains from one sample in a study of T-cell memory formation after mild COVID-19. TCRdb reprocessed the 5' RACE reads with MiXCR, giving one entry per CDR3 protein. This table has about 210,000 distinct CDR3 sequences, about 10% appearing once. The specimen sequenced was PBMCs or a T cell subset sorted from them (not recorded which). These receptor sequences come from a young man who had mild COVID-19 (a few samples of this study predate the infection). Cell type and time point are not known. Each CDR3 is given with its conserved first and last residue.

length,V,CDR3
16,TRBV6-6,CASRVRTDYSNQPQHF
15,TRBV4-3,CASSQEPEFTYGYTF
14,TRBV6-5,CASRRTDSNYGYTF
15,TRBV9,CASSGTGGYSGELFF
13,TRBV6-5,CAFRDRLTGELFF
15,TRBV7-3,CASSRERGGWETQYF
15,TRBV5-1,CASNSGESSTDTQYF
16,TRBV12-3/TRBV12-4,CASSLSQKRSSYEQYF
11,TRBV12-3/TRBV12-4,CASLGVDIQYF
13,TRBV20-1,CSAKGRTYNEQFF
16,TRBV7-6,CASSLSQGPSNEKLFF
13,TRBV7-8,CASSPRSNTEAFF
15,TRBV9,CASSHPGLYTDTQYF
15,TRBV6-6,CASRRRGVGTGELFF
13,TRBV10-3,CASGQGGGYGYTF
14,TRBV5-1,CASSAGLAADTQYF
16,TRBV9,CASSVVTGRNTGELFF
14,TRBV5-1,CASSGRGREYEQYF
16,TRBV5-1,CASSTSLSGLTDTQYF
14,TRBV6-2/TRBV6-3,CASSYSGGGTEAFF
14,TRBV28,CASSFPAGTYGYTF
16,TRBV27,CASSFRGTSFLDTQYF
13,TRBV10-3,CAIRRDLSAVLYF
14,TRBV19,CASSVQSGANEQFF
14,TRBV6-1,CASMMIPLAYEQYF
14,TRBV7-2,CASTAGGSAGELFF
13,TRBV7-6,CASSLTFQETQYF
15,TRBV24-1,CATSDSLGAATEAFF
12,TRBV29-1,CSVTASTDTQYF
14,TRBV20-1,CSAPRSGVYNEQFF
15,TRBV7-6,CASSSSRGNTGELFF
11,TRBV2,CASQREIEAFF
15,TRBV7-6,CASSRGRGFTGELFF
11,TRBV20-1,CSARGGGEQFF
15,TRBV14,CASSQGWQAYYGYTF
17,TRBV3-1,CASSQTPDGFSGNTIYF
14,TRBV2,CASSTSSHSYEQYF
14,TRBV20-1,CSASPVSDTGELFF
14,TRBV10-1,CASSENMITDTQYF
14,TRBV12-3/TRBV12-4,CASTWGGANQPQHF